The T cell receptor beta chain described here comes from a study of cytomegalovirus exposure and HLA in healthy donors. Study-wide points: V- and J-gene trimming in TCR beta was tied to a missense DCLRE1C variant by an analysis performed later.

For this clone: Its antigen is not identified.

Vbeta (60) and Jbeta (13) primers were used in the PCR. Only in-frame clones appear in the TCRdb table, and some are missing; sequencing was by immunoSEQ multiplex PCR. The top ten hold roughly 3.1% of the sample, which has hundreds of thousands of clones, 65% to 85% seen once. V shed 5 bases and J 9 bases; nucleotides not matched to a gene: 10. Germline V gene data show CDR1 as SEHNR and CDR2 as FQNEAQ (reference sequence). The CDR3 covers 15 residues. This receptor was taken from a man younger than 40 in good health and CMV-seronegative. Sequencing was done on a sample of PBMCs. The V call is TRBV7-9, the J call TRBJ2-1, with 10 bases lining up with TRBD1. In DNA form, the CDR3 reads TGTGCCAGCAGCCCCGGGACAGGGGTCTTCCGTGAGCAGTTCTTC. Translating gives CASSPGTGVFREQFF.